One and the same sample provided the 24 T cell receptor beta chains below, sequenced in a study of blood T cell repertoires in COVID-19. Measured with immunoSEQ multiplex PCR; TCRdb has only the in-frame clones, and not every one. Here the sample spans roughly 230,000 clones, 70% to 90% being singletons. The material sequenced was peripheral blood. These receptors came from a man in his forties with acute or convalescent COVID-19.

V is TRBV19 and J is TRBJ2-3; 7 nucleotides agree with TRBD1. With 7 bases clipped from V and 0 bases from J, the junction kept 1 base outside the gene matches. Germline V lookup: CDR1 LNHDA, CDR2 SQIVND (reference sequence). The CDR3 extends over 13 amino acids. The chain's CDR3 is CASMGQSTDTQYF. The CDR3 DNA follows: TGTGCCAGTATGGGACAGAGCACAGATACGCAGTATTTT.

This clone was seen just once. The rearrangement links TRBV27 to TRBJ1-2; tentative D call: TRBD1 (6 bases). The germline CDR1 and CDR2 sequences are MNHEY and SMNVEV (reference sequence). V was shortened by 6 bases and J by 8 bases, with 13 bases between the two germline ends. The CDR3 runs 12 residues. CDR3 region: CASRGDRLGYTF. The CDR3 DNA reads TGTGCCAGCAGGGGTGACAGGTTAGGCTACACCTTC.

The CDR3 loop is CASSSIDRGLWYF. The CDR3, as DNA: TGTGCCAGCAGTTCGATTGACAGGGGACTATGGTATTTT. The chain uses TRBV27 and TRBJ2-3, with D possibly being TRBD1 (8 bases). V was cut by 4 bases and J by 14 bases, with 19 bases left in between. The V gene's germline CDR1 is MNHEY and CDR2 SMNVEV (reference sequence). This CDR3 spans 13 amino acids.

In DNA, the CDR3 is TGTGCCAGTAGCATTCTGAGGGGACAGGCCAACTACGAGCAGTACTTC. Translating gives CASSILRGQANYEQYF. V usage is TRBV19 and J usage is TRBJ2-7, with TRBD1 identical over 8 bases. Germline V gives CDR1 LNHDA, CDR2 SQIVND (reference sequence). The V gene end was trimmed by 6 bases and the J gene end by 3 bases; junction bases not matched to a gene: 13. The CDR3 has 16 residues.

The V and J genes are TRBV28 and TRBJ2-1, with D perhaps matching TRBD2 (5 bases). Trimming removed 2 bases from V and 7 bases from J, with 15 bases in between. Germline loops: CDR1 MDHEN, CDR2 SYDVKM. The CDR3 runs to 15 residues. The CDR3 bases are TGTGCCAGCAGTTTAGTGATCCGGGGTGGGAATGAGCAGTTCTTC. Protein: CASSLVIRGGNEQFF.

The chain has TRBV30 and TRBJ2-1; D perhaps matches TRBD1 (5 bases). V was shortened by 6 bases and J by 9 bases, with 9 bases between the two germline ends. CDR1 is GTSNPN and CDR2 is SVGIG in the germline V gene (reference sequence). The CDR3 is made up of 10 amino acids. DNA of the CDR3: TGTGCCTGCCTAAGGGGTGAGCAGTTCTTC. It encodes CACLRGEQFF.

The J gene is TRBJ1-3, the V gene TRBV5-5; D gene uncertain. The V end lost 0 bases, the J end lost 3 bases, and 19 bases lay between the germline ends. CDR1 is SGHKS, CDR2 YYEKEE, per germline (reference sequence). The CDR3 covers 18 residues. Here the CDR3 DNA reads TGTGCCAGCAGCTTGGCCAACCTTCTCCGGGGAGGTGGAAACACCATATATTTT. This sequence encodes CASSLANLLRGGGNTIYF.

The chain couples TRBV5-4 to TRBJ1-1; maybe TRBD1 (6 bases). The CDR3 runs to 15 residues. Trimming removed 5 bases at V and 4 bases at J, with 18 bases between. Germline V lookup: CDR1 SGHNT, CDR2 YYREEE (reference sequence). The CDR3 loop is CASSRALQGSTEAFF. CDR3 nucleotide sequence: TGTGCCAGCAGTCGTGCCTTACAGGGAAGCACTGAAGCTTTCTTT.

This rearrangement joins TRBV6-5 to TRBJ1-6; D may be TRBD1 (6 bases). CDR3 size: 14 residues. The V end lost 6 bases, the J end lost 5 bases, and 11 bases lay between the germline ends. The germline CDR1 and CDR2 sequences are MNHEY and SVGAGI. The CDR3 region is CASRGQKNNSPLHF. CDR3 DNA: TGTGCCAGCAGAGGACAGAAGAATAATTCACCCCTCCACTTT.

V and J are TRBV30 and TRBJ2-7, with unresolved D. This CDR3 region has 13 residues. V lost 0 bases, J lost 0 bases, and 6 bases lay in between. Germline V lookup: CDR1 GTSNPN, CDR2 SVGIG (reference sequence). CDR3 sequence (DNA): TGTGCCTGGAGTGTGGGCACCTCCTACGAGCAGTACTTC. This gives the protein CAWSVGTSYEQYF.

The chain is built from TRBV27 and TRBJ2-1; weak D call: TRBD1 (6 bases). V was trimmed by 3 bases and J by 6 bases, leaving 12 bases between them. This CDR3 region has 14 residues. In germline, CDR1 is MNHEY, CDR2 SMNVEV (reference sequence). The DNA for the CDR3 is TGTGCCAGCAGTTTGGGGGACACCTTCAATGAGCAGTTCTTC. Its protein product is CASSLGDTFNEQFF.

In this sample, this clone turned up once. CDR3 bases: TGTGCCAGCAGTTTATGGGACAGCCAAGAGACCCAGTACTTC. Amino acids: CASSLWDSQETQYF. V usage is TRBV27 and J usage is TRBJ2-5; 7 nucleotides align to TRBD1. With V trimmed by 1 base and J by 1 base, 0 bases remained unmatched. CDR1 is MNHEY, CDR2 SMNVEV, per germline (reference sequence). The CDR3 sequence is 14 residues long.

This chain links TRBV19 with TRBJ1-4; TRBD1 matches 7 bases. V lost 7 bases and J lost 6; bases outside the gene matches: 8. The CDR3 totals 14 residues. Germline V gene data show CDR1 as LNHDA and CDR2 as SQIVND (reference sequence). In DNA form, the CDR3 reads TGTGCCAGTAACAACAGGGGTGGGGATGAAAAACTGTTTTTT. Protein: CASNNRGGDEKLFF.

With regard to this clone: Other DNA sequences in this specimen translate into the identical CDR3. The J gene is TRBJ2-2, the V gene TRBV7-2; D remains ambiguous. Looked up from germline, CDR1 is SGHTA and CDR2 is FQGNSA. Trimming shortened V by 3 bases and J by 2 bases, and 7 bases separated the two germline ends. This CDR3 contains 14 residues. CDR3: CASSFESNTGELFF. The DNA for the CDR3 is TGTGCCAGCAGCTTCGAAAGCAACACCGGGGAGCTGTTTTTT.

The V gene is TRBV7-6, the J gene TRBJ1-6, with D uncertain. This CDR3 is built from 15 residues. Germline-derived CDR1 and CDR2 are SGHVS and FNYEAQ. V was trimmed by 5 bases and J by 6 bases, leaving 14 bases between them. CDR3 coding DNA: TGTGCCAGCAGCCCGAACGGGTCGGGTAATTCACCCCTCCACTTT. Translation gives CASSPNGSGNSPLHF.

The V gene is TRBV28, the J gene TRBJ2-7; 10 bases agree with TRBD1. The CDR3 contains 17 residues. V was clipped by 3 bases and J by 1 base; unmatched bases: 9. Germline V gives CDR1 MDHEN, CDR2 SYDVKM. The CDR3 DNA reads TGTGCCAGCAGTTTCACCCAAGGACAGGGGGGATCCTACGAGCAGTACTTC. It yields the protein CASSFTQGQGGSYEQYF.

The V and J genes are TRBV6-5 and TRBJ1-3; 8 bases align to TRBD1. The germline V gene has CDR1 MNHEY and CDR2 SVGAGI. CDR3 length: 14 amino acids. With V trimmed by 5 bases and J by 2 bases, 2 bases remained unmatched. The CDR3 spells CASSRQGTGNTIYF. The CDR3 DNA sequence: TGTGCCAGCAGTAGACAGGGGACTGGAAACACCATATATTTT.

The chain couples TRBV21-1 to TRBJ1-3; the table's D call, TRBD1, has no DNA check behind it. TRBV21-1 is a known pseudogene. This CDR3 has 17 amino acids. The CDR3 is CASSTRQGTVSGNTIYF. For the CDR3, the DNA is TGTGCCAGCAGCACTCGACAGGGAACCGTTTCTGGAAACACCATATATTTT.

The chain employs TRBV5-6 and TRBJ2-5; 9 bases match TRBD2. CDR3 length: 14 amino acids. V shed 2 bases and J 5 bases; nucleotides not matched to a gene: 4. The germline V gene encodes CDR1 SGHDT and CDR2 YYEEEE. In DNA form, the CDR3 reads TGTGCCAGCAGCTTCGCGGGGGGGCCGGAGACCCAGTACTTC. The encoded protein is CASSFAGGPETQYF.

The J gene is TRBJ2-7, the V gene TRBV5-6; 7 positions agree with TRBD2. V was clipped by 5 bases and J by 6 bases; unmatched bases: 11. CDR1 is SGHDT, CDR2 YYEEEE, per germline. The CDR3 spans 14 residues. CDR3 region: CASSTGTNPFEQYF. DNA for the CDR3: TGTGCCAGCAGTACTGGGACTAACCCCTTCGAGCAGTACTTC.

This clone was recorded only once. The chain combines TRBV18 with TRBJ1-1; D unresolved. The germline CDR1 and CDR2 sequences are KGHSH and LQKENI. The CDR3 consists of 15 residues. V was shortened by 8 bases and J by 1 base, with 17 bases between the two germline ends. CDR3 nucleotide sequence: TGTGCCAGCCTCCGAGAGGTCGGAGGGAACACTGAAGCTTTCTTT. Encoded protein: CASLREVGGNTEAFF.

The chain has TRBV3-1 (or the pseudogene TRBV3-2) and TRBJ2-7; TRBD2 matches at 10 bases. Losses at the gene ends were 4 bases for V and 2 bases for J; bases not matched to a gene: 5. The CDR3 extends over 15 amino acids. Looked up from germline, CDR1 is LGHDT and CDR2 is YNNKEL (reference sequence). The CDR3 sequence: CASSLSGGGTYEQYF. Written as DNA, the CDR3 is TGTGCCAGCAGCCTGAGCGGGGGGGGAACCTACGAGCAGTACTTC.

V is TRBV28 and J is TRBJ1-6; possible D gene TRBD1, 5 bases. V lost 3 bases and J lost 7, with 16 bases in between. Germline CDR1 is MDHEN and CDR2 is SYDVKM. CDR3 length: 16 residues. The CDR3 coding sequence is TGTGCCAGCAGTTTTAGTCCGTCCAGGGCCAATTCACCCCTCCACTTT. This sequence encodes CASSFSPSRANSPLHF.

The rearrangement joins TRBV7-2 to TRBJ1-5, with TRBD1 matching over 9 bases. With V trimmed by 2 bases and J by 7 bases, 6 bases remained unmatched. Looked up from germline, CDR1 is SGHTA and CDR2 is FQGNSA. CDR3 size: 15 residues. Here the CDR3 DNA reads TGTGCCAGCAGCTTAACGGGACAGGGAGGACAGCCCCAGCATTTT. Protein: CASSLTGQGGQPQHF.